A selection of T cell receptor beta chains follows, all from one sample in a study of early T cells in non-severe SARS-CoV-2 infection. Via MiXCR, TCRdb re-called the 5' RACE reads, giving one row per CDR3 protein. The data contain around 52,000 distinct CDR3 sequences, roughly 12% of them seen just once; the ten biggest clones take up approximately 2.9%. Sequencing was done on a sample of whole blood. These receptor sequences come from an adult who was a healthcare worker with PCR-confirmed SARS-CoV-2 infection or an uninfected control (not recorded which). Each CDR3 is given with its conserved first and last residue. A D gene is named only where the DNA matches it firmly. Size is omitted from some rows. Given values are once, few, many or a class for expanded clones.

clone size: many; V gene: TRBV7-2; J gene: TRBJ1-5; D gene: -; CDR3 DNA: TGTGCCAGCAGCCGTCTCTACGGCAGCAATCAGCCCCAGCATTTT; CDR3 protein: CASSRLYGSNQPQHF
clone size: few; V gene: TRBV6-6; J gene: TRBJ1-3; D gene: TRBD1; CDR3 DNA: TGTGCCAGCAGCCGACAGGGGATCTCTGGAAACACCATATATTTT; CDR3 protein: CASSRQGISGNTIYF
clone size: few; V gene: TRBV7-9; J gene: TRBJ2-1; D gene: -; CDR3 DNA: TGTGCCAGCAGCTGGGGCAGCTCCTACAATGAGCAGTTCTTC; CDR3 protein: CASSWGSSYNEQFF
clone size: many; V gene: TRBV9; J gene: TRBJ2-2; D gene: -; CDR3 DNA: TGTGCCAGCAGCGTAGGACAGACCGCCGGGGAGCTGTTTTTT; CDR3 protein: CASSVGQTAGELFF
clone size: few; V gene: TRBV11-2; J gene: TRBJ1-1; D gene: -; CDR3 DNA: TGTGCCAGCAGCTTTGATGGCACTGAAGCTTTCTTT; CDR3 protein: CASSFDGTEAFF
clone size: many; V gene: TRBV7-9; J gene: TRBJ2-5; D gene: -; CDR3 DNA: TGTGCCAGCAGCCCCCGCGGGCCGGAGACCCAGTACTTC; CDR3 protein: CASSPRGPETQYF
clone size: many; V gene: TRBV13; J gene: TRBJ2-7; D gene: -; CDR3 DNA: TGTGCCAGCAGCTTAGGAAGACGGAGGGAGCAGTACTTC; CDR3 protein: CASSLGRRREQYF
clone size: few; V gene: TRBV9; J gene: TRBJ2-5; D gene: -; CDR3 DNA: TGTGCCAGCAGCGTAGAACGGGGACAAGAGACCCAGTACTTC; CDR3 protein: CASSVERGQETQYF
clone size: many; V gene: TRBV19; J gene: TRBJ1-5; D gene: -; CDR3 DNA: TGTGCCAGTAGCGAGACGTACCGTAGCAATCAGCCCCAGCATTTT; CDR3 protein: CASSETYRSNQPQHF
clone size: -; V gene: TRBV29-1; J gene: TRBJ2-7; D gene: TRBD1; CDR3 DNA: TGCAGCGTTAGGGACAGCCCCTACGAGCAGTACTTC; CDR3 protein: CSVRDSPYEQYF
clone size: -; V gene: TRBV7-9; J gene: TRBJ2-1; D gene: TRBD2; CDR3 DNA: TGTGCCAGCAGCCCGCGAGGGACTACTTACAATGAGCAGTTCTTC; CDR3 protein: CASSPRGTTYNEQFF
clone size: medium-sized; V gene: TRBV5-1; J gene: TRBJ2-5; D gene: TRBD2; CDR3 DNA: TGCGCCAGCAGCTTGCAAGGACTAGCGGTCCAAGAGACCCAGTACTTC; CDR3 protein: CASSLQGLAVQETQYF
clone size: many; V gene: TRBV3-1; J gene: TRBJ2-5; D gene: TRBD2; CDR3 DNA: TGTGCCAGCAACCGGGGACTATCTGAGACCCAGTACTTC; CDR3 protein: CASNRGLSETQYF
clone size: many; V gene: TRBV20-1; J gene: TRBJ1-1; D gene: -; CDR3 DNA: TGCAGTGCTAGATCGAGAGAGGGTGAGGGGCTCCCAAACACTGAAGCTTTCTTT; CDR3 protein: CSARSREGEGLPNTEAFF
clone size: many; V gene: TRBV12-3/TRBV12-4; J gene: TRBJ2-1; D gene: TRBD2; CDR3 DNA: TGTGCCAGCAGTTTAGGACTAGCGGGGGGGCGAAAGCAGTTCTTC; CDR3 protein: CASSLGLAGGRKQFF
clone size: many; V gene: TRBV7-9; J gene: TRBJ2-1; D gene: TRBD2; CDR3 DNA: TGTGCCAGCAGCTTAACTAGCGGATACAATGAGCAGTTCTTC; CDR3 protein: CASSLTSGYNEQFF
clone size: many; V gene: TRBV28; J gene: TRBJ1-1; D gene: TRBD1; CDR3 DNA: TGTGCCAGCAGTTTATTTTCCGGGACAGGCGGGAGGAGGACTGAAGCTTTCTTT; CDR3 protein: CASSLFSGTGGRRTEAFF
clone size: many; V gene: TRBV5-1; J gene: TRBJ1-3; D gene: -; CDR3 DNA: TGCGCCAGCAGCTTGTACGGATTCCGGGGAACGGGCTCTGGAAACACCATATATTTT; CDR3 protein: CASSLYGFRGTGSGNTIYF
clone size: -; V gene: TRBV6-5; J gene: TRBJ1-1; D gene: TRBD1; CDR3 DNA: TGTGCCAGCAGGAGAAGGGGGCGGCCCACTGAAGTTTTCTTT; CDR3 protein: CASRRRGRPTEVFF
clone size: many; V gene: TRBV29-1; J gene: TRBJ2-1; D gene: TRBD2; CDR3 DNA: TGCAGCGTTGAAAGTGGGACTAGCGGGAGCTCCTACAATGAGCAGTTCTTC; CDR3 protein: CSVESGTSGSSYNEQFF
clone size: -; V gene: TRBV29-1; J gene: TRBJ1-2; D gene: -; CDR3 DNA: TGCAGCGTTGAAGAGGGAATCTATGGCTACACCTTC; CDR3 protein: CSVEEGIYGYTF
clone size: few; V gene: TRBV20-1; J gene: TRBJ1-1; D gene: -; CDR3 DNA: TGCAGTGCTAGACTGGCAGCTAAAGACACTGAAGCTTTCTTT; CDR3 protein: CSARLAAKDTEAFF
clone size: -; V gene: TRBV29-1; J gene: TRBJ2-5; D gene: TRBD2; CDR3 DNA: TGCAGCGTTGAAGCCCTAGCGGGATATCAAGAGACCCAGTACTTC; CDR3 protein: CSVEALAGYQETQYF
clone size: many; V gene: TRBV7-8; J gene: TRBJ2-6; D gene: -; CDR3 DNA: TGTGCCAGCAGGGAGGGTACAGGGTATACCCAGGGCTCTGGGGCCAACGTCCTGACTTTC; CDR3 protein: CASREGTGYTQGSGANVLTF
clone size: -; V gene: TRBV12-3/TRBV12-4; J gene: TRBJ2-7; D gene: -; CDR3 DNA: TGTGCCAGCAGTTTGGGGAACGAGCAGTACTTC; CDR3 protein: CASSLGNEQYF
clone size: many; V gene: TRBV7-2; J gene: TRBJ2-2; D gene: -; CDR3 DNA: TGTGCCAGCAGCAGCCCAGGGCGACAGGCCCAACCCGGGGAGCTGTTTTTT; CDR3 protein: CASSSPGRQAQPGELFF
clone size: many; V gene: TRBV15; J gene: TRBJ2-5; D gene: TRBD2; CDR3 DNA: TGTGCCACCACCAAGAGAGCTATCGGACTAGCACCTAGGGAGACCCAGTACTTC; CDR3 protein: CATTKRAIGLAPRETQYF
clone size: -; V gene: TRBV5-1; J gene: TRBJ1-1; D gene: -; CDR3 DNA: TGCGCCAGCAGCGCCGGAGTAGCAGGCACCAGTGAAGCTTTCTTT; CDR3 protein: CASSAGVAGTSEAFF
clone size: few; V gene: TRBV11-2; J gene: TRBJ2-2; D gene: -; CDR3 DNA: TGTGCCAGCAGATGGGACACCAACACCGGGGAGCTGTTTTTT; CDR3 protein: CASRWDTNTGELFF
clone size: many; V gene: TRBV27; J gene: TRBJ2-2; D gene: TRBD1; CDR3 DNA: TGTGCCAGCAGTGGGATTAGGACAGGGAGAGCCACCGGGGAGCTGTTTTTT; CDR3 protein: CASSGIRTGRATGELFF
clone size: many; V gene: TRBV20-1; J gene: TRBJ2-3; D gene: TRBD2; CDR3 DNA: TGCAGTGCCCTTAGCGGGGGGGCCTGGGATACGCAGTATTTT; CDR3 protein: CSALSGGAWDTQYF
clone size: many; V gene: TRBV14; J gene: TRBJ1-5; D gene: -; CDR3 DNA: TGTGCCAGTCAGAGAGCTTACAATCAGCCCCAGCATTTT; CDR3 protein: CASQRAYNQPQHF
clone size: many; V gene: TRBV19; J gene: TRBJ1-4; D gene: TRBD1; CDR3 DNA: TGTGCCAGTAGTACCCGACAGGGTAATGAAAAACTGTTTTTT; CDR3 protein: CASSTRQGNEKLFF
clone size: few; V gene: TRBV7-9; J gene: TRBJ1-4; D gene: TRBD1; CDR3 DNA: TGTGCCAGCAGCTTAGGCCAGGGGGCGAATGAAAAACTGTTTTTT; CDR3 protein: CASSLGQGANEKLFF
clone size: -; V gene: TRBV28; J gene: TRBJ1-1; D gene: TRBD1; CDR3 DNA: TGTGCCAGCAGTTGGGAACAGGGGGCGGGCACTGAAGCTTTCTTT; CDR3 protein: CASSWEQGAGTEAFF
clone size: many; V gene: TRBV6-5; J gene: TRBJ1-1; D gene: TRBD1; CDR3 DNA: TGTGCCAGCAGTACTGGGACAGTCAACACTGAAGCTTTCTTT; CDR3 protein: CASSTGTVNTEAFF
clone size: many; V gene: TRBV14; J gene: TRBJ1-4; D gene: -; CDR3 DNA: TGTGCCAGCAGCGAAAGAAGGCAGTTTAATGAAAAACTGTTTTTT; CDR3 protein: CASSERRQFNEKLFF
clone size: many; V gene: TRBV7-8; J gene: TRBJ1-5; D gene: -; CDR3 DNA: TGTGCCAGCAGCCCATCGACCGCAGGGCCGGGGCAGCCCCAGCATTTT; CDR3 protein: CASSPSTAGPGQPQHF
clone size: many; V gene: TRBV12-3/TRBV12-4; J gene: TRBJ1-1; D gene: -; CDR3 DNA: TGTGCCAGCAGTTTGGGCAGGGGTCGCATGAACACTGAAGCTTTCTTT; CDR3 protein: CASSLGRGRMNTEAFF
clone size: many; V gene: TRBV6-1; J gene: TRBJ1-4; D gene: TRBD1; CDR3 DNA: TGTGCCAGCAGTGAAACAGGGGGAGGTAATGAAAAACTGTTTTTT; CDR3 protein: CASSETGGGNEKLFF
clone size: -; V gene: TRBV11-2; J gene: TRBJ1-5; D gene: -; CDR3 DNA: TGTGCCAGCAGCTTAGATGGGCTGGGACAGCCCCAGCATTTT; CDR3 protein: CASSLDGLGQPQHF
clone size: many; V gene: TRBV5-1; J gene: TRBJ2-7; D gene: TRBD1; CDR3 DNA: TGCGCCAGCAGTTCCTCCACGGACAGGGGGCTAAGCTCCTACGAGCAGTACTTC; CDR3 protein: CASSSSTDRGLSSYEQYF
clone size: many; V gene: TRBV7-9; J gene: TRBJ2-7; D gene: TRBD2; CDR3 DNA: TGTGCCAGCAGCTTATGTAGCGGGGGGGTTTGTGAGCAGTACTTC; CDR3 protein: CASSLCSGGVCEQYF
clone size: -; V gene: TRBV7-2; J gene: TRBJ2-1; D gene: -; CDR3 DNA: TGTGCCAGCAACCCCCCGCGGCAGACCCCAAGGGGCAATGAGCAGTTCTTC; CDR3 protein: CASNPPRQTPRGNEQFF
clone size: -; V gene: TRBV20-1; J gene: TRBJ1-1; D gene: TRBD1; CDR3 DNA: TGCAGATCCCCCGGGACAGGGGGCAACAGAAACACTGAAGCTTTCTTT; CDR3 protein: CRSPGTGGNRNTEAFF
clone size: many; V gene: TRBV29-1; J gene: TRBJ2-1; D gene: -; CDR3 DNA: TGCAGCGTGGCCTCCGGGCCGCCGGGAAAGCAGTTCTTC; CDR3 protein: CSVASGPPGKQFF
clone size: many; V gene: TRBV18; J gene: TRBJ2-1; D gene: TRBD1; CDR3 DNA: TGTGCCAGCTCAGGGCCGGGACAGGGGACCTACAATGAGCAGTTCTTC; CDR3 protein: CASSGPGQGTYNEQFF
clone size: few; V gene: TRBV10-2; J gene: TRBJ1-1; D gene: TRBD1; CDR3 DNA: TGCGCCAGTTCGGACAGGGCGAACACTGAAGCTTTCTTT; CDR3 protein: CASSDRANTEAFF
clone size: many; V gene: TRBV28; J gene: TRBJ1-5; D gene: TRBD1; CDR3 DNA: TGTGCCAGCAGTTTCACCGGACAGGCCTTCAGGGGCAATCAGCCCCAGCATTTT; CDR3 protein: CASSFTGQAFRGNQPQHF
clone size: -; V gene: TRBV20-1; J gene: TRBJ2-3; D gene: TRBD2; CDR3 DNA: TGCAGTGGCCTAGCGGAGCTCGGCACAGATACGCAGTATTTT; CDR3 protein: CSGLAELGTDTQYF